The source of this T cell receptor beta chain is a study of shared clonotypes between healthy human individuals. Study context: Three plates each covered CD4 naive and memory; CD8 naive two, CD8 memory one.

Sequenced by immunoSEQ multiplex PCR; TCRdb stores in-frame clones only, minus some. The sample yields over 850,000 clones, 78% seen once. Study-level findings and limits: Memory subsets had estimated richness that was generally smaller than that of naive subsets.

Naive CD4+ cells were CD45RA-selected; the remaining cells were memory. With respect to this clone: Its antigen remains unknown.

There are 13 residues in the CDR3. The ends were cut back, 2 bases at V and 4 bases at J, with 8 bases in the middle. Germline CDR1 is SGHDT and CDR2 is YYEEEE. The clonotype originates from a man aged 18 to 29 in good health. Some clones in this sample may be carry-over from other donors' samples. The rearrangement uses TRBV5-6 and TRBJ2-3; D is undetermined. The specimen was memory CD4+ T cells from PBMCs. Stated subset: CD45RA-negative fraction. The CDR3 nucleotides read TGTGCCAGCAGCTTTCGGTGGGCAGATACGCAGTATTTT. It encodes CASSFRWADTQYF. Drawing the rest from reference TRBV5-6 and TRBJ2-3, the complete variable domain is DAGVTQSPTHLIKTRGQQVTLRCSPKSGHDTVSWYQQALGQGPQFIFQYYEEEERQRGNFPDRFSGHQFPNYSSELNVNALLLGDSALYLCASSFRWADTQYFGPGTRLTVL.